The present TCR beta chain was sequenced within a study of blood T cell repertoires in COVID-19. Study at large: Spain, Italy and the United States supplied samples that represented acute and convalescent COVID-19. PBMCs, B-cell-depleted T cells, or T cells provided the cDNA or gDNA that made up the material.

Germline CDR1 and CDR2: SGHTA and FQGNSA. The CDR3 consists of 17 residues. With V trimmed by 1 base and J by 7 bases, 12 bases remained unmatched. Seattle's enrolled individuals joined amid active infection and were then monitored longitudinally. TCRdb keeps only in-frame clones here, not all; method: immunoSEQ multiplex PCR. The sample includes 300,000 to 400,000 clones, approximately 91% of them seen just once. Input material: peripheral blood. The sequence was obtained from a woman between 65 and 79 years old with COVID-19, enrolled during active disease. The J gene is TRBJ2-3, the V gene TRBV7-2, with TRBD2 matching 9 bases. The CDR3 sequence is CASSLEPPAGGRNTQYF. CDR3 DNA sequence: TGTGCCAGCAGCTTAGAACCTCCCGCGGGGGGGCGAAATACGCAGTATTTT.